The T cell receptor beta chain described here comes from a study of CD8+CD57+ T cells in acquired aplastic anemia. Across the study: DNA recovered from sorted CD4+ and CD8+ cells had a mean of approximately 3.2 ug. Sequencing produced an average of roughly 10 million reads per healthy donor for CD4+ cells.

Study-level points and caveats: Patient and control CD8+ Simpson's diversity was not significantly different. Comparison of patients with controls identified nearly 30 shared CD8+ CDR3 sequences.

With regard to this clonotype: Its cognate antigen is unknown. One end of the junction is discordant with germline, which a read error may explain.

According to the study, genomic DNA was the template for TCR beta VDJ and CDR3 profiling. TCRdb redid the calling of the reads with MiXCR, one entry per CDR3 protein. The sample contains hundreds of thousands of distinct CDR3 sequences, 60% to 80% of which appear only once. Germline assignment: CDR1 SNHLY and CDR2 FYNNEI. CDR3 length: 15 amino acids. The J gene is TRBJ2-7, the V gene TRBV2, with TRBD1 as a possible D gene (6 bases). The specimen was sorted CD4+, CD8+, or CD8+CD57+ T cells (not recorded which) from PBMCs. The receptor was isolated from a human donor in good health, serving as a control. In DNA form, the CDR3 reads TGCGCCAGCAGCCACGCGAGGGGGAGCTCCTACGAGCAGTACTTC. Residues: CASSHARGSSYEQYF.